This record covers a single T cell receptor (beta chain). CDR1 is SEHNR and CDR2 is FQNEAQ in the germline V gene (reference sequence). The CDR3 is 13 residues long. The record originates from a study of blood T cells in healthy people across ages. For the second PCR, which ran for about 7 to 11 cycles, a sample-barcoded 5' primer and a J-beta primer mix were used. TCRdb re-analysed the 5' RACE reads in MiXCR, keeping a single row per CDR3 protein. Among over 1,200,000 distinct CDR3 sequences listed, around 55% were seen once. Input material: blood. The sequence was obtained from a man between 18 and 35 years old in good health. This chain uses TRBV7-9 with TRBJ2-7, with unresolved D. The J call may be in error: the DNA end matches TRBJ2-5 better. CDR3 region: CASSYHGRETQYF. The CDR3 nucleotides read TGTGCCAGCAGCTATCATGGACGGGAGACCCAGTACTTC.